This TCR beta chain was sequenced in a study of T cell repertoires in cytomegalovirus infection. Study at large: CMV infection together with matching HLA type was indicated by public TCR beta signatures.

TCRdb recomputed calls from the reads with MiXCR, one row per CDR3 protein. The sample lists under 800,000 distinct CDR3 sequences, 20% to 25% seen once, with 8% in the top ten. The V gene's germline CDR1 is MDHEN and CDR2 SYDVKM. The CDR3 covers 17 residues. The V end lost 7 bases, the J end lost 0 bases, and 16 bases lay between the germline ends. Findings and limits, study-wide: Accumulated public TCR beta family frequency recognized individuals carrying CMV together with the relevant HLA. HLA-C-restricted, CMV-specific TCR beta clonotypes were dominant ex vivo.

This clonotype was found many times. Its antigen is currently unknown. The origin of this receptor is a human donor in good health (CMV status not recorded). Some clones in this sample may be carry-over from other donors' samples. The chain couples TRBV28 to TRBJ2-6; a possible D gene is TRBD1 (5 bases). The sequenced sample was CD8+ T cells from PBMCs. For the CDR3, the DNA is TGTGCCAGCAATAGACAGCCACCCCCCTCTGGGGCCAACGTCCTGACTTTC. Translated, it gives CASNRQPPPSGANVLTF.